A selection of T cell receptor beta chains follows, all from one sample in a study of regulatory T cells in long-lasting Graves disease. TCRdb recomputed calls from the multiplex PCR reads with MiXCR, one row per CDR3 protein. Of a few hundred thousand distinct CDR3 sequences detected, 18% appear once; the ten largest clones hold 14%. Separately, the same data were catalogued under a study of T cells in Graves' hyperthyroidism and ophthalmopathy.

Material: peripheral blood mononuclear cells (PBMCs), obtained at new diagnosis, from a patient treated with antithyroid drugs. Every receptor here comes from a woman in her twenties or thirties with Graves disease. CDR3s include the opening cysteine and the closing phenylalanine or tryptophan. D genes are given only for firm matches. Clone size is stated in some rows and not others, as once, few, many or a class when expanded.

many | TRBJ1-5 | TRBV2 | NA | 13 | CASVGDSNQPQHF | TGTGCCAGCGTGGGCGACAGCAATCAGCCCCAGCATTTT
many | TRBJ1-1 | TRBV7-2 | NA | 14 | CASSLTVKNTEAFF | TGTGCCAGCAGCTTAACGGTTAAGAACACTGAAGCTTTCTTT
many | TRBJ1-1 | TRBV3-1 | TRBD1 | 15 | CASSQGEGGQTEAFF | TGTGCCAGCAGCCAAGGTGAAGGGGGCCAAACTGAAGCTTTCTTT
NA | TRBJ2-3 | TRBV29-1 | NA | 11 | CSGGNVDTQYF | TGCAGCGGTGGAAATGTAGATACGCAGTATTTT
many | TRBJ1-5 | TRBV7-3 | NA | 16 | CASSLLVLGADQPQHF | TGTGCCAGCAGCCTCCTAGTGTTGGGGGCGGATCAGCCCCAGCATTTT
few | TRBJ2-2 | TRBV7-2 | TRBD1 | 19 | CASRHIGTGGARNTGELFF | TGTGCCAGCAGACACATCGGGACAGGGGGAGCTAGGAACACCGGGGAGCTGTTTTTT
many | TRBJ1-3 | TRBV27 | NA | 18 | CASSLTPGIFGSGNTIYF | TGTGCCAGCAGTTTAACTCCAGGGATATTTGGGTCCGGAAACACCATATATTTT
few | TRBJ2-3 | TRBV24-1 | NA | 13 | CATSEGQGDTQYF | TGTGCCACCAGTGAAGGCCAGGGGGATACGCAGTATTTT
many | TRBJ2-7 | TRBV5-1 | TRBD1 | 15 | CASSWTGSQYYEQYF | TGCGCCAGCAGCTGGACAGGTTCCCAATACTACGAGCAGTACTTC
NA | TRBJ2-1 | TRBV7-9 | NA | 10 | CASSRNEQFF | TGTGCCAGCAGTCGTAATGAGCAGTTCTTC
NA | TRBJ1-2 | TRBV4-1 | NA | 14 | CASSRQGQVYGYTF | TGCGCCAGCAGCCGCCAGGGGCAGGTCTATGGCTACACCTTC
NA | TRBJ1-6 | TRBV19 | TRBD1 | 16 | CASSKTGGRYNSPLHF | TGTGCCAGTAGTAAGACAGGGGGTCGGTATAATTCACCCCTCCACTTT
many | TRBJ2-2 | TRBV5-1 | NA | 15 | CASSDGTTLMRELFF | TGCGCCAGCAGCGACGGGACAACTCTCATGAGGGAGCTGTTTTTT
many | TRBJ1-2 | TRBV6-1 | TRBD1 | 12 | CASSGQGSYYTF | TGTGCCAGCAGTGGACAGGGATCATACTACACCTTC
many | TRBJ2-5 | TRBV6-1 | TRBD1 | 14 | CASSGGQGRGAQYF | TGTGCCAGCAGCGGAGGACAGGGGAGGGGGGCCCAGTACTTC
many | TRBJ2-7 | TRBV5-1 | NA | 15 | CASSLGRDISYEQYF | TGTGCCAGCAGCTTGGGTCGGGACATTTCCTACGAGCAGTACTTC
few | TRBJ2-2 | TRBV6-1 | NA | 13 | CASSTAEAGELFF | TGTGCCAGCAGTACAGCAGAAGCCGGGGAGCTGTTTTTT
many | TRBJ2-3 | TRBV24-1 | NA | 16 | CATSDRGPGSTDTQYF | TGTGCCACCAGTGATCGCGGCCCGGGCAGCACAGATACGCAGTATTTT
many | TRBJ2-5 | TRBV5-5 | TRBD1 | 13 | CASSGQGLKTQYF | TGTGCCAGCAGCGGACAGGGTTTGAAGACCCAGTACTTC
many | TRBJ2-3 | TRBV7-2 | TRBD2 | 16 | CASSLAMAGGPDTQYF | TGTGCCAGCAGCTTAGCTATGGCGGGGGGGCCAGATACGCAGTATTTT
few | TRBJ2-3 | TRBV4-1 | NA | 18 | CASSQATKADPSTDTQYF | TGCGCCAGCAGCCAGGCCACGAAGGCAGACCCTAGCACAGATACGCAGTATTTT